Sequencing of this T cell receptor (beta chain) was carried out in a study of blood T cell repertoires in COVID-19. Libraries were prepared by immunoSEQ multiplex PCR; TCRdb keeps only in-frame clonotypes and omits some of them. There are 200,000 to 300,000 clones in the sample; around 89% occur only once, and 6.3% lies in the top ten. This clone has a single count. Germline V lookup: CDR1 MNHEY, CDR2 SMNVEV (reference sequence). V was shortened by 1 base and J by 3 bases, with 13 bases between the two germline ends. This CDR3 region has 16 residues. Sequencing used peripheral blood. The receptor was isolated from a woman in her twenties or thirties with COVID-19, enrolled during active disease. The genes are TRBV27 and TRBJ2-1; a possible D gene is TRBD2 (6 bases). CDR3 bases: TGTGCCAGCAGTTTATGGGCGGGATTTATCTACAATGAGCAGTTCTTC. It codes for CASSLWAGFIYNEQFF.